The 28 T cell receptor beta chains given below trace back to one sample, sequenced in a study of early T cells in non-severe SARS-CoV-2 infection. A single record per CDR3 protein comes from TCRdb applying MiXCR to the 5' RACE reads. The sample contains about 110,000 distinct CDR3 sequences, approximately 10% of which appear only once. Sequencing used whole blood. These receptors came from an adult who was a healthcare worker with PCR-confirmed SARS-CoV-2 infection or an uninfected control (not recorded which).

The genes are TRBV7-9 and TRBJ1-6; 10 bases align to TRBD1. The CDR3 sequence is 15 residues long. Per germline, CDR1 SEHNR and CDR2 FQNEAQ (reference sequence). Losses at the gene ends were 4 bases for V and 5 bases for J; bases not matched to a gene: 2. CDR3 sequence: CASSSGQGNNSPLHF. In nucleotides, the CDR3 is TGTGCCAGCAGCTCGGGACAGGGGAATAATTCACCCCTCCACTTT.

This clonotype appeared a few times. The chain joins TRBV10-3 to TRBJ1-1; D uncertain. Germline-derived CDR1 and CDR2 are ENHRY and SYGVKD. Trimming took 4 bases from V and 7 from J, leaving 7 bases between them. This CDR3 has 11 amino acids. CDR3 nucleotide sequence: TGTGCCATCAGTGCGTTTGGTGAAGCTTTCTTT. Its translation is CAISAFGEAFF.

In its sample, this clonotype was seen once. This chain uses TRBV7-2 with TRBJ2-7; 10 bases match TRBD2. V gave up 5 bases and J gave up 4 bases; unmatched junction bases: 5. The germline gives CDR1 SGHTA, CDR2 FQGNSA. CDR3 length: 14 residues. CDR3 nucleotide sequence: TGTGCCAGCAGCCCACTAGCGGGGTTGTACGAGCAGTACTTC. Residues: CASSPLAGLYEQYF.

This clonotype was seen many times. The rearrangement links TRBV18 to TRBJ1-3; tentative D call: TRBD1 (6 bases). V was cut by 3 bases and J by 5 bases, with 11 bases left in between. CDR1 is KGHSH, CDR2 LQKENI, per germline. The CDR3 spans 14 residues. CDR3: CASSPGQHRNTIYF. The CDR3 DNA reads TGTGCCAGCTCACCGGGACAACATAGAAACACCATATATTTT.

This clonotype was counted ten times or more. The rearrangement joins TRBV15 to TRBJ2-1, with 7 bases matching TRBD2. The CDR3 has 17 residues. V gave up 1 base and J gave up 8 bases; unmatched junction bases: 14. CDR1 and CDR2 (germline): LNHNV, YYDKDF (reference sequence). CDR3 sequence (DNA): TGTGCCACCAGCAGAGGAGGTCTAGCGGACCGAAACCATGAGCAGTTCTTC. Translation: CATSRGGLADRNHEQFF.

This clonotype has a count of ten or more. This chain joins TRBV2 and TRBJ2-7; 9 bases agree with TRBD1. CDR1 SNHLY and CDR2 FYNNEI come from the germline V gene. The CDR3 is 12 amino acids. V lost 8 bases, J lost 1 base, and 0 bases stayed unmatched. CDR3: CASGTGSYEQYF. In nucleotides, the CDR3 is TGTGCCAGCGGGACAGGGTCCTACGAGCAGTACTTC.

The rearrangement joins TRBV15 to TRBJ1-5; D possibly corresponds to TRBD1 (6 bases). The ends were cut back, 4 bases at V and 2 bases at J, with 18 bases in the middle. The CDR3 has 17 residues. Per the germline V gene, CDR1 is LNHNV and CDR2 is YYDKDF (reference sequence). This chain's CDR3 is CATSNLGGSPGNQPQHF. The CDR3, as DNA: TGTGCCACCAGCAACCTCGGGGGCAGCCCGGGCAATCAGCCCCAGCATTTT.

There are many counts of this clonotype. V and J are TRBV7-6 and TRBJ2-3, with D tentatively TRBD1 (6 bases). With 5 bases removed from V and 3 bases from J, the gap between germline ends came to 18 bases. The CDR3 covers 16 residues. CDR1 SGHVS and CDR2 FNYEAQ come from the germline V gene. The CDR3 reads CASSISTQGGTDTQYF. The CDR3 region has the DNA TGTGCCAGCAGCATATCGACACAGGGTGGAACAGATACGCAGTATTTT.

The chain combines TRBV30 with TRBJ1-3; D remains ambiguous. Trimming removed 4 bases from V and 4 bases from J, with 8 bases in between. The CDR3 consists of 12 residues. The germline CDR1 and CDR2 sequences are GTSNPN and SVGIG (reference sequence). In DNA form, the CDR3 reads TGTGCCTGGATAATGGCCGGAAACACCATATATTTT. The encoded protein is CAWIMAGNTIYF.

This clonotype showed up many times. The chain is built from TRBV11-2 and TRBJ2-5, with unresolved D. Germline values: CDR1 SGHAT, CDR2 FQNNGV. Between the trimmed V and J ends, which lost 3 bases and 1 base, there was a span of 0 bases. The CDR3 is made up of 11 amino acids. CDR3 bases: TGTGCCAGCAGCTTCCAAGAGACCCAGTACTTC. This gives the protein CASSFQETQYF.

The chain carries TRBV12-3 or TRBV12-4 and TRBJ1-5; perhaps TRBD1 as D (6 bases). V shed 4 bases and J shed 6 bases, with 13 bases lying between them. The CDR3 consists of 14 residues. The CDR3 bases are TGTGCCAGCAGTTCGTCCAGGGGAAGTCAGCCCCAGCATTTT. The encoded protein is CASSSSRGSQPQHF.

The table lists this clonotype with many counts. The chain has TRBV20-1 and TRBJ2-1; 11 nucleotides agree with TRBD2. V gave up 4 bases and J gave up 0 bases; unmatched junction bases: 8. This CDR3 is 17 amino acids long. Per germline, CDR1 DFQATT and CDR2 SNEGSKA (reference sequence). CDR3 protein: CSAIPIAGGGSYNEQFF. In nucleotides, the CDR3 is TGCAGTGCTATTCCTATAGCGGGAGGGGGCTCCTACAATGAGCAGTTCTTC.

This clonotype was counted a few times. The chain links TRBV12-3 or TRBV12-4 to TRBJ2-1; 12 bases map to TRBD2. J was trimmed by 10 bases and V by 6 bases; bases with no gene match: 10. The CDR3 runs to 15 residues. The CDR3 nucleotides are TGTGCCAGCAGACCAACGACTAGCGGGAGCTCCGAGCAGTTCTTC. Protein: CASRPTTSGSSEQFF.

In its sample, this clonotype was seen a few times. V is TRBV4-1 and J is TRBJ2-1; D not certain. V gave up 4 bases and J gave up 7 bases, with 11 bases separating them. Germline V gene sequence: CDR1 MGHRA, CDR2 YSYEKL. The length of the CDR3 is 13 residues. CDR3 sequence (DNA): TGCGCCAGCAGCCTTCCCTGGGGTAATGAGCAGTTCTTC. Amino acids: CASSLPWGNEQFF.

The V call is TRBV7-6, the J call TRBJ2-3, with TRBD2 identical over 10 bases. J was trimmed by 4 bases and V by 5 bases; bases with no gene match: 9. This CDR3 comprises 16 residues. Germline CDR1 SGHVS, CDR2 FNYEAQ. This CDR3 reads CASSIQREGRPDTQYF. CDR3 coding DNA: TGTGCCAGCAGCATCCAGCGGGAGGGCCGCCCAGATACGCAGTATTTT. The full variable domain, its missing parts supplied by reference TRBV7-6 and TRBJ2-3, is GAGVSQSPRYKVTKRGQDVALRCDPISGHVSLYWYRQALGQGPEFLTYFNYEAQQDKSGLPNDRFSAERPEGSISTLTIQRTEQRDSAMYRCASSIQREGRPDTQYFGPGTRLTVL.

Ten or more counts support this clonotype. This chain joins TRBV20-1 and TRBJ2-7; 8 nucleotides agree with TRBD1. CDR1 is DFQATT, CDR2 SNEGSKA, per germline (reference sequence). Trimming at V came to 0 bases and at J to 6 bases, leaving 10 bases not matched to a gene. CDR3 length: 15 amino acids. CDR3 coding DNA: TGCAGTGCTAGAGATCGTCGGACAGGGTTCCTCGAGCAGTACTTC. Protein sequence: CSARDRRTGFLEQYF.

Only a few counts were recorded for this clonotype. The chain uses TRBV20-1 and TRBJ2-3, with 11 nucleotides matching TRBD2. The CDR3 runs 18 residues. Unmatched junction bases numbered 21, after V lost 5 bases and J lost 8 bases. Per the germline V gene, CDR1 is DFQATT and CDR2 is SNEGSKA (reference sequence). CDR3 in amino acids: CSAEKLYLAGGRLGTQYF. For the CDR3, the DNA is TGCAGTGCTGAAAAACTATACCTAGCGGGAGGCCGACTAGGTACGCAGTATTTT.

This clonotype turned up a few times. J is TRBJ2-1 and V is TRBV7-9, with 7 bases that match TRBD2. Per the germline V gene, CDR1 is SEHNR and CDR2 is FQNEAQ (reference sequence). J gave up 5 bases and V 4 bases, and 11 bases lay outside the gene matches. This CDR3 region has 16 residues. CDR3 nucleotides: TGTGCCAGCAGCTCACTAAGACTAGCCCTGAACAATGAGCAGTTCTTC. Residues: CASSSLRLALNNEQFF.

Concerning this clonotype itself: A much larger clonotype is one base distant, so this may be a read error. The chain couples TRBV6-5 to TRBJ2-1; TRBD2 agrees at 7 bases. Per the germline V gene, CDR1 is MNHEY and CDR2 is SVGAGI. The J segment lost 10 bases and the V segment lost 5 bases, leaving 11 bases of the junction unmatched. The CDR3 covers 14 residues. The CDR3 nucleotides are TGTGCCAGCAGTCTCGGGAATAGCGGGTACGAGCAGTTCTTC. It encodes CASSLGNSGYEQFF.

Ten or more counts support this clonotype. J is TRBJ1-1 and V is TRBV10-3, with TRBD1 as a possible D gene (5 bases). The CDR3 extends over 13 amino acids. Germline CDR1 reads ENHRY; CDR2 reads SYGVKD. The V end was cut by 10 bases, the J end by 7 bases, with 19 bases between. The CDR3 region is CASHATETFEAFF. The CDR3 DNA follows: TGTGCCAGCCACGCGACAGAAACCTTTGAAGCTTTCTTT.

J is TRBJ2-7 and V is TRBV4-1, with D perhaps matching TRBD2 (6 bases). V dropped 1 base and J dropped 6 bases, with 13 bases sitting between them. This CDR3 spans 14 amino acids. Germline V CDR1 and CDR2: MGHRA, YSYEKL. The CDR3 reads CASSQGERATEQYF. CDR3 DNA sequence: TGCGCCAGCAGCCAAGGGGAGCGGGCGACCGAGCAGTACTTC.

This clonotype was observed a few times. CDR3 amino acids: CASSLPREGYTF. The CDR3 DNA is TGTGCCAGCAGCTTGCCCCGTGAAGGCTACACCTTC. The chain carries TRBV7-9 and TRBJ1-2; D not certain. The V end was cut by 3 bases, the J end by 8 bases, with 10 bases between. The CDR3 is made up of 12 amino acids. Per the germline V gene, CDR1 is SEHNR and CDR2 is FQNEAQ (reference sequence).

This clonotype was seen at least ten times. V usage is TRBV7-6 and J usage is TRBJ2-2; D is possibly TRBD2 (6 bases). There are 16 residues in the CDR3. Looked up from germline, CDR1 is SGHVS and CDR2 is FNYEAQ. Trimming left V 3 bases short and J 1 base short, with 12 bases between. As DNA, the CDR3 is TGTGCCAGCAGCTTTGCCCACGGGAGGAACACCGGGGAGCTGTTTTTT. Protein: CASSFAHGRNTGELFF.

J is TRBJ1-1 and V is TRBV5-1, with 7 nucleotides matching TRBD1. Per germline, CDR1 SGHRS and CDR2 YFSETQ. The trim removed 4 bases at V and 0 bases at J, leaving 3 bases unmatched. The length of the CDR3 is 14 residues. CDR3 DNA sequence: TGCGCCAGCAGCCCGGGACAGATGAACACTGAAGCTTTCTTT. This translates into CASSPGQMNTEAFF.

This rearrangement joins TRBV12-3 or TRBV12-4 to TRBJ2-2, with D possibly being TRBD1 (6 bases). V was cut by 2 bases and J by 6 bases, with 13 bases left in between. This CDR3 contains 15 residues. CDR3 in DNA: TGTGCCAGCAGTTTACATCGGGACACCCCCGGGGAGCTGTTTTTT. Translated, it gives CASSLHRDTPGELFF.

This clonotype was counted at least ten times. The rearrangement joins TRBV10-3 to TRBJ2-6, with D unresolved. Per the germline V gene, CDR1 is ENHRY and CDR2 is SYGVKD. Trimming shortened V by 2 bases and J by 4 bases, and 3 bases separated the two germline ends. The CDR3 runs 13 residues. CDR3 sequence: CAISEPGANVLTF. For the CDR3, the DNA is TGTGCCATCAGTGAGCCCGGGGCCAACGTCCTGACTTTC.

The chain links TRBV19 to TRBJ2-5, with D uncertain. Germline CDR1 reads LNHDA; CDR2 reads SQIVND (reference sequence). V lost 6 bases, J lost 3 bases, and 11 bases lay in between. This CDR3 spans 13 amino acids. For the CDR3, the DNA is TGTGCCAGTAGACCCCCCCAGGAAGAGACCCAGTACTTC. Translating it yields CASRPPQEETQYF.

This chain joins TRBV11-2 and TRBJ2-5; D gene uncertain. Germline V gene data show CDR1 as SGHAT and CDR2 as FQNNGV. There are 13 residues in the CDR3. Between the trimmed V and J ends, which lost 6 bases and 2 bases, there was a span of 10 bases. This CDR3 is CASRGRSQETQYF. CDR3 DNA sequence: TGTGCCAGCAGGGGCAGGAGTCAAGAGACCCAGTACTTC. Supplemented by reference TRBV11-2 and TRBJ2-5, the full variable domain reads EAGVAQSPRYKIIEKRQSVAFWCNPISGHATLYWYQQILGQGPKLLIQFQNNGVVDDSQLPKDRFSAERLKGVDSTLKIQPAKLEDSAVYLCASRGRSQETQYFGPGTRLLVL.